This entry lists 21 T cell receptor beta chains sequenced from one sample in a study of human T cells and chemical hapten exposure. Time point denoted: patch test 1, 2 weeks after DPC sensitization. Treatment indicated: therapeutic diphenylcyclopropenone sensitization with weekly scalp DPC. From the RACE reads, TCRdb called clonotypes with MiXCR, one entry per CDR3 protein. The sample carries 95,000 to 150,000 distinct CDR3 sequences, approximately 13% recorded once. Source: whole blood, taken in connection with sensitization to the hapten diphenylcyclopropenone (DPC). These receptors all stem from a man between 18 and 29 years old with alopecia areata. Some clones in this sample may be carry-over from other donors' samples.

This clonotype appeared a few times. The chain couples TRBV18 to TRBJ2-7; D unresolved. CDR1 and CDR2 from the germline V gene are KGHSH and LQKENI. V lost 3 bases and J lost 3, with 9 bases in between. The CDR3 totals 13 residues. The CDR3 DNA reads as TGTGCCAGCTCACCGAAGGGTTACTACGAGCAGTACTTC. It encodes CASSPKGYYEQYF.

A few counts support this clonotype. The CDR3: CASSSPTSGVGTDTQYF. The CDR3 DNA sequence: TGTGCCAGCAGCTCTCCCACTAGCGGGGTCGGCACAGATACGCAGTATTTT. The rearrangement joins TRBV7-3 to TRBJ2-3; 10 bases map to TRBD2. Trimming cost V 4 bases and J 1 base; bases outside gene matches: 8. Germline V lookup: CDR1 SGHTA, CDR2 FQGTGA. The CDR3 spans 17 residues.

Only a few counts were recorded for this clonotype. The rearrangement links TRBV20-1 to TRBJ1-5, with D uncertain. The CDR3 consists of 13 residues. The germline CDR1 and CDR2 sequences are DFQATT and SNEGSKA (reference sequence). With 5 bases removed from V and 2 bases from J, the gap between germline ends came to 10 bases. CDR3 in DNA: TGCAGTGCTTCGGCCCTGGGCAATCAGCCCCAGCATTTT. This sequence encodes CSASALGNQPQHF.

This clonotype was seen repeatedly, ten times or more. V usage is TRBV4-3 and J usage is TRBJ1-1; the match to TRBD1 covers 9 bases. The CDR3 is 17 residues long. Germline trimming cut 0 bases from V and 0 bases from J; bases unmatched to any gene: 5. CDR1 LGHNA and CDR2 YSLEER come from the germline V gene. The CDR3 nucleotides read TGCGCCAGCAGCCAAGATCGGGACAGGGCTTTGAACACTGAAGCTTTCTTT. Protein: CASSQDRDRALNTEAFF.

A few counts support this clonotype. The J gene is TRBJ1-2, the V gene TRBV12-3 or TRBV12-4, with 9 bases matching TRBD1. J gave up 6 bases and V 7 bases, and 12 bases lay outside the gene matches. CDR3 length: 15 residues. In DNA form, the CDR3 reads TGTGCCAGCAACTGGGACAGGGTCGATCGAGATGGCTACACCTTC. Protein sequence: CASNWDRVDRDGYTF.

This clonotype came up a few times. The V gene is TRBV12-3 or TRBV12-4, the J gene TRBJ1-6; D is ambiguous. There are 15 residues in the CDR3. V lost 7 bases to trimming and J lost 4 bases, with 14 bases between them. The CDR3 region is CASTPTWGYNSPLHF. The CDR3 coding sequence is TGTGCCAGCACCCCGACATGGGGTTATAATTCACCCCTCCACTTT.

This clonotype was seen a handful of times. The rearrangement links TRBV6-5 to TRBJ2-7, with unresolved D. Germline assignment: CDR1 MNHEY and CDR2 SVGAGI. The V gene lost 5 bases and the J gene lost 2 bases, with 13 bases spanning the gap. The length of the CDR3 is 14 residues. The CDR3 DNA reads TGTGCCAGCAGTCCCTCCCTTAGAACCTACGAGCAGTACTTC. Translating gives CASSPSLRTYEQYF.

This clonotype came up a few times. This chain uses TRBV7-2 with TRBJ1-5; D gene ambiguous. The CDR3 runs 12 residues. Trimming left V 2 bases short and J 5 bases short, with 4 bases between. Germline V lookup: CDR1 SGHTA, CDR2 FQGNSA. CDR3 loop: CASSLPYQPQHF. The CDR3 DNA follows: TGTGCCAGCAGCTTACCTTATCAGCCCCAGCATTTT.

This clonotype has just a few counts. This rearrangement joins TRBV7-9 to TRBJ2-1, with TRBD2 matching 11 bases. The CDR3 sequence is 16 residues long. V was pared by 2 bases and J by 6 bases, with 6 bases of the junction left unmatched. Germline-derived CDR1 and CDR2 are SEHNR and FQNEAQ (reference sequence). The CDR3 region has the DNA TGTGCCAGCAGCTTACCTTTTGGGACTAGCGGCAATGAGCAGTTCTTC. Amino acids: CASSLPFGTSGNEQFF.

The sample holds a few counts of this clonotype. This chain joins TRBV25-1 and TRBJ2-5; TRBD1 or TRBD2 may be the D gene (5 bases each). This CDR3 spans 16 amino acids. The V end lost 4 bases, the J end lost 3 bases, and 18 bases lay between the germline ends. Germline lookup yields CDR1 MGHDK and CDR2 SYGVNS. Here the CDR3 reads CASSGTTGTDEETQYF. CDR3 bases: TGTGCCAGCAGTGGTACAACCGGGACGGACGAAGAGACCCAGTACTTC.

There are a few counts of this clonotype. The J gene is TRBJ2-1, the V gene TRBV28; 10 bases fit TRBD1. In germline, CDR1 is MDHEN, CDR2 SYDVKM. Trimming at V came to 7 bases and at J to 6 bases, leaving 6 bases not matched to a gene. The CDR3 is 14 residues long. Written as DNA, the CDR3 is TGTGCCAGCACCGGGACAGGGGTTATCAATGAGCAGTTCTTC. It codes for CASTGTGVINEQFF. The full variable domain, with the rest looked up from reference TRBV28 and TRBJ2-1, is DVKVTQSSRYLVKRTGEKVFLECVQDMDHENMFWYRQDPGLGLRLIYFSYDVKMKEKGDIPEGYSVSREKKERFSLILESASTNQTSMYLCASTGTGVINEQFFGPGTRLTVL.

This clonotype was picked up a small number of times. This rearrangement joins TRBV7-2 to TRBJ2-3; D is unclear. V lost 5 bases and J 2 bases, leaving 14 bases between the germline ends. Germline-derived CDR1 and CDR2 are SGHTA and FQGNSA. The CDR3 consists of 15 residues. The chain's CDR3 is CASSPRTLYTDTQYF. For the CDR3, the DNA is TGTGCCAGCAGCCCAAGGACCTTATACACAGATACGCAGTATTTT.

This clonotype was seen many times. The J gene is TRBJ1-4, the V gene TRBV6-1, with 8 positions matching TRBD1. V dropped 6 bases and J dropped 1; count of bases not matched to a gene: 1. The CDR3 totals 14 residues. Germline V gene data show CDR1 as MNHNS and CDR2 as SASEGT. CDR3 protein: CASRDRGTNEKLFF. CDR3 DNA: TGTGCCAGCAGAGACAGGGGAACTAATGAAAAACTGTTTTTT.

The V and J genes are TRBV15 and TRBJ1-6, with 7 bases matching TRBD1. This CDR3 contains 14 residues. V lost 5 bases and J lost 5; bases outside the gene matches: 3. The germline V gene has CDR1 LNHNV and CDR2 YYDKDF (reference sequence). CDR3: CATSSGTDNSPLHF. In nucleotides, the CDR3 is TGTGCCACCAGCTCCGGGACAGATAATTCACCCCTCCACTTT.

CDR3 amino acids: CASRPPLGGQPQHF. CDR3 DNA: TGTGCCAGCAGACCTCCTCTTGGAGGGCAGCCCCAGCATTTT. The chain recombines TRBV2 with TRBJ1-5; D is unresolved. Germline CDR1 and CDR2: SNHLY and FYNNEI. Trimming took off 6 bases at V and 7 bases at J, with 16 bases between the two ends. The CDR3 has 14 residues. Full variable domain (outside the CDR3, taken from reference TRBV2 and TRBJ1-5): EPEVTQTPSHQVTQMGQEVILRCVPISNHLYFYWYRQILGQKVEFLVSFYNNEISEKSEIFDDQFSVERPDGSNFTLKIRSTKLEDSAMYFCASRPPLGGQPQHFGDGTRLSIL.

This clonotype has a handful of counts. The rearrangement links TRBV20-1 to TRBJ2-1; 9 bases are a match to TRBD2. Germline loops: CDR1 DFQATT, CDR2 SNEGSKA (reference sequence). Losses at the gene ends were 6 bases for V and 5 bases for J; bases not matched to a gene: 5. This CDR3 comprises 13 residues. CDR3 region: CSARLAVNNEQFF. CDR3 bases: TGCAGTGCCCGACTAGCGGTTAACAATGAGCAGTTCTTC.

The chain uses TRBV10-3 and TRBJ2-5; D gene uncertain. Germline assignment: CDR1 ENHRY and CDR2 SYGVKD. This CDR3 spans 12 amino acids. Trimming removed 2 bases from V and 14 bases from J, with 15 bases in between. CDR3 DNA sequence: TGTGCCATCAGTGAGCGGGCCACCCGACCCTACTTC. Translation: CAISERATRPYF.

The chain couples TRBV11-2 to TRBJ2-1; D might be TRBD2 (5 bases). Germline assignment: CDR1 SGHAT and CDR2 FQNNGV. V shed 1 base and J shed 9 bases, with 19 bases lying between them. The CDR3 contains 16 residues. The CDR3 nucleotides read TGTGCCAGCAGCTTAGTAAGCTCGCAGCGGCCCGTTGAGCAGTTCTTC. Its protein product is CASSLVSSQRPVEQFF.

The V and J genes are TRBV7-2 and TRBJ2-3, with 11 bases matching TRBD2. V shed 2 bases, J shed 5 bases, and the junction held 6 bases outside the gene matches. Looked up from germline, CDR1 is SGHTA and CDR2 is FQGNSA. The CDR3 covers 16 residues. The CDR3 sequence is CASSLTIAGGQDTQYF. CDR3 bases: TGTGCCAGCAGCTTAACCATAGCGGGGGGGCAAGATACGCAGTATTTT.

This sequence joins TRBV24-1 and TRBJ2-1; no reliable D call. V was shortened by 4 bases and J by 3 bases, with 6 bases between the two germline ends. The CDR3 covers 13 residues. Germline V CDR1 and CDR2: KGHDR, SFDVKD. The CDR3 sequence is CATSDQNYNEQFF. CDR3 bases: TGTGCCACCAGTGACCAGAACTACAATGAGCAGTTCTTC.

The sample holds a few counts of this clonotype. The rearrangement uses TRBV10-3 and TRBJ2-5, with unresolved D. This CDR3 comprises 16 residues. Germline V gene data show CDR1 as ENHRY and CDR2 as SYGVKD. The V and J ends lost 0 bases and 1 base respectively, with 12 bases between them. Here the CDR3 reads CAISESRDPAQETQYF. The CDR3 DNA reads as TGTGCCATCAGTGAGTCGAGAGACCCGGCCCAAGAGACCCAGTACTTC.